The 28 T cell receptor beta chains below all came from one sample that was sequenced in a study of blood T cell repertoires in COVID-19. Measured with immunoSEQ multiplex PCR; TCRdb has only the in-frame clones, and not every one. The table records 150,000 to 200,000 clones, 75% to 80% of them present only once. The specimen sequenced was peripheral blood. The source of these receptors is a woman in her 70s with acute or convalescent COVID-19.

A single count supports this clone. The chain uses TRBV2 and TRBJ1-1; TRBD1 is a possible D gene (5 bases). Germline V gene data show CDR1 as SNHLY and CDR2 as FYNNEI. V was clipped by 7 bases and J by 5 bases, with 14 bases between them. This CDR3 spans 13 amino acids. Written as DNA, the CDR3 is TGTGCCAGCACCTTACAGGTCTTAACTGAAGCTTTCTTT. Amino acid sequence: CASTLQVLTEAFF.

The chain couples TRBV5-1 to TRBJ2-3; 7 bases match TRBD1. J gave up 1 base and V 4 bases, and 0 bases lay outside the gene matches. Germline CDR1 SGHRS, CDR2 YFSETQ. This CDR3 has 13 amino acids. The CDR3: CASSGTGTDTQYF. The CDR3 nucleotides are TGCGCCAGCAGCGGGACAGGCACAGATACGCAGTATTTT.

The chain combines TRBV6-6 with TRBJ1-5; TRBD1 matches at 7 bases. Germline lookup yields CDR1 MNHNY and CDR2 SVGAGI (reference sequence). J was trimmed by 4 bases and V by 0 bases; bases with no gene match: 6. CDR3 length equals 16 residues. The CDR3, as DNA: TGTGCCAGCAGTTACTCACCAGGGGGACTTAATCAGCCCCAGCATTTT. This sequence encodes CASSYSPGGLNQPQHF.

This chain connects TRBV6-5 to TRBJ2-7, with D uncertain. CDR1 and CDR2 (germline): MNHEY, SVGAGI. This CDR3 spans 14 amino acids. Between the trimmed V and J ends, which lost 5 bases and 5 bases, there was a span of 16 bases. The CDR3: CASSRVIENHEQYF. CDR3 sequence (DNA): TGTGCCAGCAGTCGCGTTATTGAGAACCACGAGCAGTACTTC.

Here the CDR3 DNA reads TGCGCCAGCCGTGGACAGGAAATGAACACTGAAGCTTTCTTT. It yields the protein CASRGQEMNTEAFF. The rearrangement uses TRBV5-1 and TRBJ1-1; 7 positions agree with TRBD1. V was clipped by 7 bases and J by 0 bases; unmatched bases: 6. Germline CDR1 is SGHRS and CDR2 is YFSETQ. The CDR3 runs to 14 residues.

The gene calls are TRBV30 and TRBJ2-2, with a possible D match to TRBD1 (6 bases). Trimming shortened V by 6 bases and J by 0 bases, and 14 bases separated the two germline ends. The CDR3 is 15 residues long. Germline loops: CDR1 GTSNPN, CDR2 SVGIG (reference sequence). CDR3 nucleotide sequence: TGTGCCTGTCCCGCCGGGACAACGAACACCGGGGAGCTGTTTTTT. Translated, it gives CACPAGTTNTGELFF. The full variable domain, completed using reference TRBV30 and TRBJ2-2, is SQTIHQWPATLVQPVGSPLSLECTVEGTSNPNLYWYRQAAGRGLQLLFYSVGIGQISSEVPQNLSASRPQDRQFILSSKKLLLSDSGFYLCACPAGTTNTGELFFGEGSRLTVL.

This clone was counted between two and nine times. The chain couples TRBV7-3 to TRBJ1-3, with unresolved D. This CDR3 is 16 amino acids long. Germline lookup yields CDR1 SGHTA and CDR2 FQGTGA. V lost 3 bases, J lost 0 bases, and 12 bases lay in between. As DNA, the CDR3 is TGTGCCAGCAGCTTTTTGGATGGAGTCTCTGGAAACACCATATATTTT. It specifies CASSFLDGVSGNTIYF.

This clone occurred a few times. The chain has TRBV6-6 and TRBJ2-3; D remains ambiguous. V was trimmed by 9 bases and J by 0 bases, leaving 4 bases between them. The CDR3 loop spans 11 amino acids. CDR1 and CDR2 from the germline V gene are MNHNY and SVGAGI (reference sequence). The CDR3 DNA reads TGTGCCAGTTCAAGCACAGATACGCAGTATTTT. Its protein is CASSSTDTQYF.

This clone occurred once. The CDR3 reads CASSEAGRDNEQFF. The CDR3 nucleotides are TGTGCCAGCAGTGAGGCGGGAAGGGACAATGAGCAGTTCTTC. The V gene is TRBV25-1, the J gene TRBJ2-1, with D possibly being TRBD2 (6 bases). CDR1 and CDR2 from the germline V gene are MGHDK and SYGVNS. V lost 3 bases, J lost 5 bases, and 11 bases lay in between. The CDR3 is 14 residues long.

In regard to this clone: This CDR3 is also generated by other DNA sequences in the sample. The rearrangement joins TRBV5-1 to TRBJ1-1; 9 bases are shared with TRBD1. Germline V gives CDR1 SGHRS, CDR2 YFSETQ. Trimming took 1 base from V and 1 from J; bases not matched to a gene: 2. The CDR3 runs to 15 residues. The DNA for the CDR3 is TGCGCCAGCAGCTTGACAGGGGGCCCGAACACTGAAGCTTTCTTT. The encoded protein is CASSLTGGPNTEAFF. The whole variable domain, remainder taken from reference TRBV5-1 and TRBJ1-1, is KAGVTQTPRYLIKTRGQQVTLSCSPISGHRSVSWYQQTPGQGLQFLFEYFSETQRNKGNFPGRFSGRQFSNSRSEMNVSTLELGDSALYLCASSLTGGPNTEAFFGQGTRLTVV.

The V gene is TRBV4-1, the J gene TRBJ1-2; 7 nucleotides match TRBD1. This CDR3 has 17 residues. The V and J ends lost 5 bases and 4 bases, in that order; junction bases with no gene match: 16. Germline CDR1 MGHRA, CDR2 YSYEKL. CDR3 sequence reads: CASSDYRDREGGYGYTF. CDR3 in DNA: TGCGCCAGCAGCGATTACCGGGACAGAGAAGGTGGCTATGGCTACACCTTC.

In its sample, this clone was seen a few times. V is TRBV9 and J is TRBJ2-1; 8 bases match TRBD1. CDR1 is SGDLS and CDR2 is YYNGEE in the germline V gene. This CDR3 has 19 amino acids. The V gene end was trimmed by 0 bases and the J gene end by 6 bases; junction bases not matched to a gene: 17. In DNA, the CDR3 is TGTGCCAGCAGCGTAGCGAGGGCAGGGGGCATTACCCGGGGCAATGAGCAGTTCTTC. It translates to CASSVARAGGITRGNEQFF. The entire variable domain, with the rest obtained from reference TRBV9 and TRBJ2-1, is as follows: DSGVTQTPKHLITATGQRVTLRCSPRSGDLSVYWYQQSLDQGLQFLIQYYNGEERAKGNILERFSAQQFPDLHSELNLSSLELGDSALYFCASSVARAGGITRGNEQFFGPGTRLTVL.

This clone was seen a few times. The chain links TRBV6-5 to TRBJ1-4; possibly TRBD1 for D (5 bases). Trimming took 0 bases from V and 0 from J, leaving 8 bases between them. The CDR3 consists of 16 residues. The germline V gene has CDR1 MNHEY and CDR2 SVGAGI. The CDR3 protein is CASSYSTGSTNEKLFF. In DNA, the CDR3 is TGTGCCAGCAGTTACTCAACAGGCTCAACTAATGAAAAACTGTTTTTT.

This clone was seen a single time. This chain connects TRBV19 to TRBJ1-5, with a possible D match to TRBD1 (6 bases). In germline, CDR1 is LNHDA, CDR2 SQIVND (reference sequence). The CDR3 has 15 residues. The V and J ends lost 8 bases and 7 bases respectively, with 21 bases between them. CDR3 bases: TGTGCCAGTTCGGACAGCCCTCCGGAGAGCCAGCCCCAGCATTTT. Translated: CASSDSPPESQPQHF.

V usage is TRBV5-6 and J usage is TRBJ1-2, with 7 positions matching TRBD1. Germline loops: CDR1 SGHDT, CDR2 YYEEEE. The CDR3 has 12 amino acids. V shed 5 bases and J 10 bases; nucleotides not matched to a gene: 8. The CDR3 region has the DNA TGTGCCAGCAGTTCCGGGACAGTTTTCTACACCTTC. As protein: CASSSGTVFYTF.

V is TRBV23-1 and J is TRBJ2-7; D gene unclear. TRBV23-1 belongs to the ORF category, with a function that is uncertain. Trimming took 2 bases from V and 4 from J, leaving 3 bases between them. CDR3 size: 11 residues. The CDR3 here is CASSQEYEQYF. CDR3 DNA: TGCGCCAGCAGTCAAGAGTACGAGCAGTACTTC.

The chain is built from TRBV7-2 and TRBJ2-2, with a tentative D call TRBD2 (6 bases). Germline V gene data show CDR1 as SGHTA and CDR2 as FQGNSA. The V end lost 0 bases, the J end lost 6 bases, and 17 bases lay between the germline ends. The CDR3 sequence is 17 residues long. The CDR3 here is CASSLAPMRLGSGELFF. CDR3 sequence (DNA): TGTGCCAGCAGCTTAGCGCCGATGAGACTAGGGTCCGGGGAGCTGTTTTTT.

This chain connects TRBV11-1 to TRBJ1-2, with TRBD1 identical over 10 bases. CDR1 SGHAT and CDR2 FQDESV come from the germline V gene (reference sequence). The CDR3 loop spans 14 amino acids. V was pared by 5 bases and J by 9 bases, with 9 bases of the junction left unmatched. The CDR3 DNA follows: TGTGCCAGCAGCCCCGGGACAGGGGCGTATCGCTACACCTTC. It encodes CASSPGTGAYRYTF.

V and J are TRBV27 and TRBJ2-7; 11 nucleotides line up with TRBD1. The trim removed 4 bases at V and 6 bases at J, leaving 2 bases unmatched. This CDR3 has 13 residues. Germline V gives CDR1 MNHEY, CDR2 SMNVEV (reference sequence). The CDR3 spells CASSWGTGGEQYF. CDR3 nucleotide sequence: TGTGCCAGCAGTTGGGGGACAGGGGGCGAGCAGTACTTC.

This chain uses TRBV5-4 with TRBJ2-5, with TRBD2 identical over 16 bases. Germline values: CDR1 SGHNT, CDR2 YYREEE (reference sequence). The ends lost 3 bases at V and 7 bases at J; junction bases unmatched: 6. This CDR3 is 16 amino acids long. CDR3 amino acids: CASSSGLAGGPRTQYF. CDR3 DNA: TGTGCCAGCAGCTCGGGACTAGCGGGAGGGCCACGGACCCAGTACTTC.

The chain couples TRBV10-1 to TRBJ2-1, with no clear D. Germline V gene lookup returns CDR1 WNHNN and CDR2 SYGVQD (reference sequence). V was pared by 0 bases and J by 0 bases, with 9 bases between. CDR3 length: 16 residues. The CDR3 sequence: CASSESRVSSYNEQFF. CDR3 in DNA: TGCGCCAGCAGTGAGTCGCGAGTGAGCTCCTACAATGAGCAGTTCTTC.

This clone was observed a handful of times. The rearrangement uses TRBV18 and TRBJ2-2; D perhaps matches TRBD1 (6 bases). This CDR3 has 15 residues. Trimming left V 6 bases short and J 0 bases short, with 11 bases between. CDR1 and CDR2 from the germline V gene are KGHSH and LQKENI. The CDR3 DNA follows: TGTGCCAGCTCCCCGACAGGTTCGAACACCGGGGAGCTGTTTTTT. Translating gives CASSPTGSNTGELFF.

This clone has a count of ten or more. The gene calls are TRBV11-3 and TRBJ2-3; 7 positions match TRBD1. There are 15 residues in the CDR3. Unmatched junction bases numbered 4, after V lost 0 bases and J lost 4 bases. Germline V gives CDR1 SGHNT, CDR2 YENEEA. CDR3 region: CASSLDYRGADTQYF. The CDR3 DNA sequence: TGTGCCAGCAGCTTAGATTACAGGGGAGCAGATACGCAGTATTTT.

V usage is TRBV6-1 and J usage is TRBJ1-1; 8 nucleotides align to TRBD1. The CDR3 covers 14 residues. Germline V gene lookup returns CDR1 MNHNS and CDR2 SASEGT. The trim removed 1 base at V and 5 bases at J, leaving 3 bases unmatched. The CDR3 loop reads CASSEEYRGTEAFF. In DNA, the CDR3 is TGTGCCAGCAGTGAAGAGTACAGGGGGACTGAAGCTTTCTTT.

This rearrangement joins TRBV6-6 to TRBJ2-5; TRBD1 aligns across 7 bases. The V and J ends lost 4 bases and 4 bases, in that order; junction bases with no gene match: 9. CDR1 and CDR2 (germline): MNHNY, SVGAGI (reference sequence). This CDR3 is 15 amino acids long. CDR3 loop: CASSLLGGRGETQYF. CDR3 in DNA: TGTGCCAGCAGTTTGTTAGGGGGCAGGGGAGAGACCCAGTACTTC.

This clone showed up just once. The gene calls are TRBV2 and TRBJ2-5; TRBD1 agrees at 11 bases. In germline, CDR1 is SNHLY, CDR2 FYNNEI. With 6 bases clipped from V and 5 bases from J, the junction kept 11 bases outside the gene matches. The CDR3 is made up of 16 amino acids. In DNA, the CDR3 is TGTGCCAGCAGGCACCGGGACAGGGGGGAGAGGGAGACCCAGTACTTC. Its protein product is CASRHRDRGERETQYF. Complete variable domain (other parts from reference TRBV2 and TRBJ2-5): EPEVTQTPSHQVTQMGQEVILRCVPISNHLYFYWYRQILGQKVEFLVSFYNNEISEKSEIFDDQFSVERPDGSNFTLKIRSTKLEDSAMYFCASRHRDRGERETQYFGPGTRLLVL.

V gene TRBV29-1 combines with J gene TRBJ2-1; TRBD2 matches 14 bases. The V gene's germline CDR1 is SQVTM and CDR2 ANQGSEA. This CDR3 comprises 15 residues. V lost 7 bases, J lost 9 bases, and 11 bases stayed unmatched. The CDR3 DNA sequence: TGCAGCGCATCAACCTTAGGACTAGCGGGAGGTGAGCAGTTCTTC. Its translation is CSASTLGLAGGEQFF.

The chain uses TRBV30 and TRBJ1-1; D not certain. The CDR3 totals 12 residues. Deletions cut 3 bases from V and 11 bases from J, with 16 bases between. The V gene's germline CDR1 is GTSNPN and CDR2 SVGIG (reference sequence). The CDR3 sequence: CAWRYGSSEAFF. The CDR3 DNA reads TGTGCCTGGAGGTACGGTTCATCGGAGGCTTTCTTT.